This entry lists 3 T cell receptor beta chains sequenced from one sample in a study of shared clonotypes between healthy human individuals (dated by TCRdb to about 2020). CD8 naive samples were CD45RO-negative cells positively selected for CCR7, giving a CD45RA+CCR7+ population that excluded TemRA cells. The library relied on the immunoSEQ multiplex PCR assay. The table was pulled from immuneACCESS by TCRdb, which kept in-frame rearrangements only. Such tables lose some clones; where checked, under half of the loss comes from unresolved V genes, and the rest has no known cause. This sample comprises about 1,800,000 clones, over 85% of them detected only once. Together, the top ten hold around 1% of the sample. Sequenced sample: naive CD8+ T cells sorted from blood. This sample's cell subset or site label indicates: CD45RA+CCR7+. The receptors derive from a man in his late teens or twenties in good health.

The rearrangement joins TRBV7-9 to TRBJ2-1; D possibly corresponds to TRBD1 (6 bases). Germline V gene sequence: CDR1 SEHNR, CDR2 FQNEAQ (reference sequence). Trimming removed 4 bases at V and 10 bases at J, with 11 bases between. CDR3 length: 12 residues. CDR3 loop: CASSWGPEEQFF. CDR3 nucleotides: TGTGCCAGCAGCTGGGGGCCGGAGGAGCAGTTCTTC.

The chain couples TRBV5-6 to TRBJ1-2; D is perhaps TRBD1 (5 bases). Germline CDR1 is SGHDT and CDR2 is YYEEEE. This CDR3 is 14 amino acids long. Trimming shortened V by 4 bases and J by 2 bases, and 12 bases separated the two germline ends. The CDR3 sequence: CASSNGARNYGYTF. The CDR3 region has the DNA TGTGCCAGCAGCAACGGGGCGCGGAACTATGGCTACACCTTC.

The chain is built from TRBV5-4 and TRBJ1-4; TRBD1 aligns across 7 bases. V was pared by 2 bases and J by 5 bases, with 3 bases of the junction left unmatched. Germline values: CDR1 SGHNT, CDR2 YYREEE (reference sequence). This CDR3 is built from 14 residues. The CDR3: CASSFGQANEKLFF. The CDR3 DNA reads TGTGCCAGCAGCTTCGGACAGGCAAATGAAAAACTGTTTTTT.